This T cell receptor (beta chain) originates from a study of tumor-infiltrating lymphocytes in localized non-small cell lung cancer. Study-wide context: Several tumor histologies, both smoking statuses, and some post-neoadjuvant chemotherapy samples were included. Resected tumor was paired with non-adjacent uninvolved lung from the same patient. Study-wide results and limits: T-cell fraction did not differ between immunotypes IM1 and IM2. Tumors had more T cell infiltration than uninvolved lung, per TCRbeta sequencing and CD3 counts.

The repertoire was sequenced with immunoSEQ multiplex PCR; TCRdb's copy has only in-frame clones and lacks some. The data hold about 7,000 clones, with roughly 69% observed a single time. Between the trimmed V and J ends, which lost 4 bases and 0 bases, there was a span of 16 bases. The germline V gene encodes CDR1 LGHNA and CDR2 YNFKEQ. This CDR3 comprises 16 residues. Comment on this clone: Its antigen remains unidentified.

What was sequenced was uninvolved lung tissue not adjacent to the tumor. The V call is TRBV4-2, the J call TRBJ2-7; D may correspond to TRBD1 or TRBD2 (6 bases each). The sequence derives from a human donor with non-small cell lung cancer. For the CDR3, the DNA is TGTGCCAGCAGCCGGGGGGTAACAGGGAACTCCTACGAGCAGTACTTC. Protein sequence: CASSRGVTGNSYEQYF.